The source of this T cell receptor (beta chain) is a study of blood T cell repertoires in COVID-19. The table came from immunoSEQ multiplex PCR; TCRdb's copy has only in-frame clones and leaves some out. The sample records about 74,000 clones, almost 85% being singletons. This clone was detected a few times. The CDR3 is made up of 13 amino acids. Germline values: CDR1 LNHDA, CDR2 SQIVND (reference sequence). V lost 7 bases and J 0 bases, leaving 4 bases between the germline ends. The sequenced material came from peripheral blood. This sequence joins TRBV19 and TRBJ1-6, with D uncertain. The sequence derives from a man aged 50 to 59 with acute or convalescent COVID-19. For the CDR3, the DNA is TGTGCCAGTATAATCTCCTATAATTCACCCCTCCACTTT. Translation: CASIISYNSPLHF.